A selection of T cell receptor beta chains follows, all from one sample in a study of Graves' ophthalmopathy and Graves' hyperthyroidism. Via MiXCR, TCRdb re-called the multiplex PCR reads, giving one row per CDR3 protein. Of roughly 500,000 distinct CDR3 sequences listed, around 15% were seen once; the top ten hold about 9.4%. Sequenced material: blood. The receptors shown here come from a woman aged 30 to 39 with Graves' ophthalmopathy. The conserved cysteine and the conserved F or W are not part of the CDR3 here.

length: 14
J: TRBJ2-2
V: TRBV30
CDR3: AWRAPLRPNTGELF

length: 11
J: TRBJ1-1
V: TRBV30
CDR3: AWSVRGNTEAF

length: 13
J: TRBJ2-2
V: TRBV28
CDR3: ASSLTHTNTGELF

length: 12
J: TRBJ2-5
V: TRBV29-1
CDR3: SADQGGDQETQY

length: 13
J: TRBJ1-5
V: TRBV24-1
CDR3: ATSDPGQANQPQH

length: 13
J: TRBJ1-5
V: TRBV7-3
CDR3: ASSSGQGRNQPQH

length: 13
J: TRBJ2-2
V: TRBV24-1
CDR3: ATRGSLAGTGELF

length: 12
J: TRBJ2-7
V: TRBV29-1
CDR3: SVELTSLPYEQY

length: 12
J: TRBJ1-5
V: TRBV2
CDR3: AGSKGTGSQPQH

length: 11
J: TRBJ1-1
V: TRBV27
CDR3: ASSLSGSLRAF

length: 10
J: TRBJ2-2
V: TRBV10-3
CDR3: AISFDTGELF

length: 10
J: TRBJ2-5
V: TRBV24-1
CDR3: ATSDHRETQY

length: 13
J: TRBJ1-1
V: TRBV18
CDR3: ASSPLGAPGTEAF

length: 10
J: TRBJ2-2
V: TRBV12-3/TRBV12-4
CDR3: ASSPHAGELF

length: 15
J: TRBJ2-7
V: TRBV28
CDR3: ASSFSSVRGDSYEQY

length: 13
J: TRBJ2-6
V: TRBV7-9
CDR3: ASSLRGLGANVLT